The 5 T cell receptor beta chains given below trace back to one sample, sequenced in a study of OX40 agonist ivuxolimab in advanced cancers. Libraries were prepared by immunoSEQ multiplex PCR; TCRdb keeps only in-frame clonotypes and omits some of them. The sample lists approximately 82,000 clones, roughly 90% occurring once. The specimen comprised CD4+ or CD8+ T cells sorted from blood, sampled in a trial of the OX40 agonist ivuxolimab. These receptors all stem from an adult with an advanced solid tumor such as melanoma, head and neck, liver or kidney cancer.

The chain recombines TRBV5-5 with TRBJ2-5; D is unclear. CDR1 and CDR2 (germline): SGHKS, YYEKEE (reference sequence). Trimming took off 0 bases at V and 5 bases at J, with 8 bases between the two ends. CDR3 length: 13 amino acids. CDR3 region: CASSLGIRETQYF. CDR3 in DNA: TGTGCCAGCAGCTTGGGGATTCGGGAGACCCAGTACTTC.

The V gene is TRBV7-3, the J gene TRBJ2-7, with D perhaps assigned TRBD1 or TRBD2 (7 bases each). V was pared by 6 bases and J by 2 bases, with 23 bases between. The CDR3 has 17 amino acids. Germline V gene data show CDR1 as SGHTA and CDR2 as FQGTGA. For the CDR3, the DNA is TGTGCCAGCAGTCGAGAGGGGGCCGGCGGGAGCCCCTACGAGCAGTACTTC. Protein sequence: CASSREGAGGSPYEQYF.

The chain is built from TRBV5-1 and TRBJ2-5, with TRBD2 as a possible D gene (6 bases). Between the trimmed V and J ends, which lost 4 bases and 5 bases, there was a span of 15 bases. Per germline, CDR1 SGHRS and CDR2 YFSETQ. The CDR3 extends over 14 amino acids. DNA for the CDR3: TGCGCCAGCAGCGTAGACTCAGGAGGGGAGACCCAGTACTTC. Encoded protein: CASSVDSGGETQYF.

This clone was counted between two and nine times. The rearrangement joins TRBV5-4 to TRBJ2-7; D remains unclear. The V end lost 2 bases, the J end lost 6 bases, and 9 bases lay between the germline ends. Germline V gene data show CDR1 as SGHNT and CDR2 as YYREEE (reference sequence). The CDR3 spans 12 residues. CDR3: CASSFGRAEQYF. CDR3 coding DNA: TGTGCCAGCAGCTTTGGCAGAGCCGAGCAGTACTTC.

This chain links TRBV5-4 with TRBJ2-5; D unresolved. Germline CDR1 and CDR2: SGHNT and YYREEE (reference sequence). Trimming removed 4 bases at V and 4 bases at J, with 11 bases between. This CDR3 comprises 13 residues. DNA of the CDR3: TGTGCCAGCAGCCCGCCCAGTGTAGAGACCCAGTACTTC. Encoded protein: CASSPPSVETQYF.